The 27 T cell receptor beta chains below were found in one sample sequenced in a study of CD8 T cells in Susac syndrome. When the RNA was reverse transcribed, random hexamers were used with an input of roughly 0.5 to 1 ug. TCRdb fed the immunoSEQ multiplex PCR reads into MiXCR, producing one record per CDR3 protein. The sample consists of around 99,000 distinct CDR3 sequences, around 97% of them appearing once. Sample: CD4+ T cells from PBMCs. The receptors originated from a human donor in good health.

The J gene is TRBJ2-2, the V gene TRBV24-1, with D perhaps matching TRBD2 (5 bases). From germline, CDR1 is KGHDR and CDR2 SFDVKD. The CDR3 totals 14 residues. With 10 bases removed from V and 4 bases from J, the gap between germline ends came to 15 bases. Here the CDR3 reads CATSVGSVTGELFF. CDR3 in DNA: TGTGCCACTTCTGTGGGTAGCGTCACCGGGGAGCTGTTTTTT.

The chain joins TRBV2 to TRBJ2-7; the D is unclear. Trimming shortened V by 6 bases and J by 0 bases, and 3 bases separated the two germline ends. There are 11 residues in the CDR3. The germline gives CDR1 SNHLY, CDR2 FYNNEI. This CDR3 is CASRRSYEQYF. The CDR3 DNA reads TGTGCCAGCAGGCGCTCCTACGAGCAGTACTTC. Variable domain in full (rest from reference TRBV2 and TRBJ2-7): EPEVTQTPSHQVTQMGQEVILRCVPISNHLYFYWYRQILGQKVEFLVSFYNNEISEKSEIFDDQFSVERPDGSNFTLKIRSTKLEDSAMYFCASRRSYEQYFGPGTRLTVT.

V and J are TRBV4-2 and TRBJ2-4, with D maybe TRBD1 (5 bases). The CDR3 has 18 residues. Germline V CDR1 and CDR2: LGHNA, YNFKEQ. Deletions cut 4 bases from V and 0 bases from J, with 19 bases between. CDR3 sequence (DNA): TGTGCCAGCAGCCTTAGCTCTCGGACAACACAAGCCAAAAACATTCAGTACTTC. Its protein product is CASSLSSRTTQAKNIQYF.

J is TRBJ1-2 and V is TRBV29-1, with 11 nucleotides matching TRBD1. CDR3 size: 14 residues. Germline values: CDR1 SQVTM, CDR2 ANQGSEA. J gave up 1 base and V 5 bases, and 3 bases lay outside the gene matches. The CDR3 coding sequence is TGCAGCGTTCCGGGGACAGGGGGTAACTATGGCTACACCTTC. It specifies CSVPGTGGNYGYTF. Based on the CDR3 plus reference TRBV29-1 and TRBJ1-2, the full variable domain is SAVISQKPSRDICQRGTSLTIQCQVDSQVTMMFWYRQQPGQSLTLIATANQGSEATYESGFVIDKFPISRPNLTFSTLTVSNMSPEDSSIYLCSVPGTGGNYGYTFGSGTRLTVV.

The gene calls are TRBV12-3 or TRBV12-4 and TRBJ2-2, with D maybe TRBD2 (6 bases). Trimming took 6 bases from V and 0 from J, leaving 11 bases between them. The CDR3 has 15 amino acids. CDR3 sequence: CASRVGTANTGELFF. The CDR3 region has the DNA TGTGCCAGCAGAGTCGGGACTGCGAACACCGGGGAGCTGTTTTTT.

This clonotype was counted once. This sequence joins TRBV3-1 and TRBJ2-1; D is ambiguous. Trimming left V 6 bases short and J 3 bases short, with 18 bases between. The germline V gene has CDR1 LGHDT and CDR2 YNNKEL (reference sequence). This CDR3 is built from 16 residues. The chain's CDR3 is CASSHEWAYNYNEQFF. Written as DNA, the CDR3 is TGTGCCAGCAGTCATGAATGGGCCTACAACTACAATGAGCAGTTCTTC.

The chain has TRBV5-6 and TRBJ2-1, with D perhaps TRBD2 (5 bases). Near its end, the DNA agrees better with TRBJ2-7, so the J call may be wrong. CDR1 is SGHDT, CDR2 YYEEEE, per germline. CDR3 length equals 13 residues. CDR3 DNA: TGTGCCAGCAGCTTGTGGGCCCCGGGGGAGCAGTACTTC. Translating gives CASSLWAPGEQYF.

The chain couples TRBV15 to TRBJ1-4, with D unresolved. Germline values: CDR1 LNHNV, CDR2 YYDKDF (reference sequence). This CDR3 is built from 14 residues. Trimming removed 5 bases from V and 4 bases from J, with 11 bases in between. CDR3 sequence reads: CATSSGRNNEKLFF. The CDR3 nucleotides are TGTGCCACCAGCTCTGGACGGAATAATGAAAAACTGTTTTTT.

The CDR3 coding sequence is TGCGCCAGCAGCTTGTTAACGGGAAGCTCCTACGAGCAGTACTTC. Its protein product is CASSLLTGSSYEQYF. The chain is built from TRBV5-1 and TRBJ2-7; perhaps TRBD2 as D (5 bases). V lost 1 base to trimming and J lost 0 bases, with 11 bases between them. The CDR3 has 15 amino acids. From germline, CDR1 is SGHRS and CDR2 YFSETQ.

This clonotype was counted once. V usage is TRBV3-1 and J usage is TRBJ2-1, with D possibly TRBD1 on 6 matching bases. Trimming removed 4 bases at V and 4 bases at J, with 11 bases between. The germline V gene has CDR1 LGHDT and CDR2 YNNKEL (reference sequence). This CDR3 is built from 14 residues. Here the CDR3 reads CASSLWTVYNEQFF. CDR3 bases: TGTGCCAGCAGCCTTTGGACAGTTTACAATGAGCAGTTCTTC.

In DNA, the CDR3 is TGTGCCAGCAGCCCGGACAGAGCGGATCAGCCCCAGCATTTT. This gives the protein CASSPDRADQPQHF. The chain carries TRBV7-9 and TRBJ1-5, with D possibly matching TRBD1 (6 bases). Germline V lookup: CDR1 SEHNR, CDR2 FQNEAQ (reference sequence). There are 14 residues in the CDR3. Trimming shortened V by 5 bases and J by 5 bases, and 13 bases separated the two germline ends.

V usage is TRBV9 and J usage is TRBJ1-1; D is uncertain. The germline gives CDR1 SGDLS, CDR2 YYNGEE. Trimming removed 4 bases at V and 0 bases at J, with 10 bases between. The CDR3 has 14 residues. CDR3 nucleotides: TGTGCCAGCAGCCCATCAGTTATGAACACTGAAGCTTTCTTT. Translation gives CASSPSVMNTEAFF.

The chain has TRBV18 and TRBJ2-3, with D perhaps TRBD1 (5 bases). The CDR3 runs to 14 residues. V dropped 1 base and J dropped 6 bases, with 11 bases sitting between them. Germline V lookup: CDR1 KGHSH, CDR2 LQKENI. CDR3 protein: CASSPRPGMDTQYF. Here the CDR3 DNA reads TGTGCCAGCTCACCACGGCCAGGGATGGATACGCAGTATTTT.

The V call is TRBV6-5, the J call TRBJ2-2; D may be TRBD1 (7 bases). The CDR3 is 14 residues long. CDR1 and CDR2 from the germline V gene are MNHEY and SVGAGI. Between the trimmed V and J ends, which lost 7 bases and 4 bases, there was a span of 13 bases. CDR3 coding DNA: TGTGCCAGCACCAGGGGGGCCTTCACCGGGGAGCTGTTTTTT. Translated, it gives CASTRGAFTGELFF.

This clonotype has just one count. CDR3 protein: CASAVGTSGRARVFF. DNA for the CDR3: TGTGCCAGCGCCGTGGGGACTAGCGGGAGGGCCCGGGTTTTCTTC. The rearrangement links TRBV2 to TRBJ2-1; 16 nucleotides line up with TRBD2. CDR1 SNHLY and CDR2 FYNNEI come from the germline V gene. The length of the CDR3 is 15 residues. V was pared by 8 bases and J by 16 bases, with 14 bases of the junction left unmatched.

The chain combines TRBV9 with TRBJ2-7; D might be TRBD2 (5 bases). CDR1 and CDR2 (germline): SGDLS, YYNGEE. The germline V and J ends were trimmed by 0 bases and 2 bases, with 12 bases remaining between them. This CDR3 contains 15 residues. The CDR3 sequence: CASSVASRATYEQYF. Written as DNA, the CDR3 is TGTGCCAGCAGCGTAGCTTCGCGGGCCACCTACGAGCAGTACTTC.

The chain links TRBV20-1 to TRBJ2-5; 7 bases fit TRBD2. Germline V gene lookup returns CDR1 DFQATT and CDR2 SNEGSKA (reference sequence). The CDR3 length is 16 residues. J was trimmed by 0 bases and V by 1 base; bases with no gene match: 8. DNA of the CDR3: TGCAGTGCTAGAGGGATGGGGGGGTGGAACCAAGAGACCCAGTACTTC. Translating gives CSARGMGGWNQETQYF.

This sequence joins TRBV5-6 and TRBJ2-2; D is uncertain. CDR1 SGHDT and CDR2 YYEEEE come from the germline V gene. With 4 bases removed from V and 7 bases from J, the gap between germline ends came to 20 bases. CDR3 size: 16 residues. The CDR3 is CASSPALSEVFGELFF. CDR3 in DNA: TGTGCCAGCAGCCCTGCACTCTCAGAGGTTTTCGGGGAGCTGTTTTTT.

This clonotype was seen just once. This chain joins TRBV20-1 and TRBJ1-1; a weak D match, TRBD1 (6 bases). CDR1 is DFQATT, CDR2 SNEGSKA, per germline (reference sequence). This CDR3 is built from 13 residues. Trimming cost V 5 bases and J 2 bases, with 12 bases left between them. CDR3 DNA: TGCAGTGCTCCCAGGGGCCTAAACACTGAAGCTTTCTTT. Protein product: CSAPRGLNTEAFF.

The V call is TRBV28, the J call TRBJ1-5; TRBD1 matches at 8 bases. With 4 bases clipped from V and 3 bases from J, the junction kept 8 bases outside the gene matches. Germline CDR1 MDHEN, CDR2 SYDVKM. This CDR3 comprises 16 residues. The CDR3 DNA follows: TGTGCCAGCAGTTCGCTCGGACAGGGCGACAATCAGCCCCAGCATTTT. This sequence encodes CASSSLGQGDNQPQHF.

The CDR3 here is CSARRGLAGSNEQFF. CDR3 nucleotides: TGCAGTGCTAGACGGGGACTAGCGGGTTCGAATGAGCAGTTCTTC. J is TRBJ2-1 and V is TRBV20-1, with 12 bases matching TRBD2. Germline V gene data show CDR1 as DFQATT and CDR2 as SNEGSKA (reference sequence). The CDR3 spans 15 residues. V trimming: 2 bases; J trimming: 7 bases; junction bases outside the gene matches: 6.

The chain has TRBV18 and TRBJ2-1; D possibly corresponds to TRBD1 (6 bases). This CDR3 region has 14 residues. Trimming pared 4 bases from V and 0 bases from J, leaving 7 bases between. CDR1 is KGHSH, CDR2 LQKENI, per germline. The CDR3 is CASSRGGSYNEQFF. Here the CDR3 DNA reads TGTGCCAGCTCACGAGGGGGCTCCTACAATGAGCAGTTCTTC. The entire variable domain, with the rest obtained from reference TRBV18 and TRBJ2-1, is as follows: NAGVMQNPRHLVRRRGQEARLRCSPMKGHSHVYWYRQLPEEGLKFMVYLQKENIIDESGMPKERFSAEFPKEGPSILRIQQVVRGDSAAYFCASSRGGSYNEQFFGPGTRLTVL.

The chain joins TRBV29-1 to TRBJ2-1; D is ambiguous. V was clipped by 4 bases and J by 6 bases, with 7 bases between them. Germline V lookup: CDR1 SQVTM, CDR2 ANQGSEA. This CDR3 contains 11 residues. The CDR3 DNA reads TGCAGCGTTGCCAGGAGCAATGAGCAGTTCTTC. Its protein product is CSVARSNEQFF.

The CDR3 loop reads CASSYSTSGETQYF. Written as DNA, the CDR3 is TGTGCCAGCAGTTATTCGACCAGCGGGGAGACCCAGTACTTC. This chain joins TRBV6-6 and TRBJ2-5, with D tentatively TRBD2 (6 bases). The CDR3 spans 14 residues. The germline CDR1 and CDR2 sequences are MNHNY and SVGAGI (reference sequence). Trimming cost V 3 bases and J 5 bases, with 13 bases left between them.

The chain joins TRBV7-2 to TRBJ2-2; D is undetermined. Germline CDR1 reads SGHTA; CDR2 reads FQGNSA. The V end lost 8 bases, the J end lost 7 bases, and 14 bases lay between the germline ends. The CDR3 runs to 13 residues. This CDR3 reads CASVVRVSGELFF. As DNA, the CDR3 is TGTGCCAGCGTTGTGCGCGTAAGCGGGGAGCTGTTTTTT. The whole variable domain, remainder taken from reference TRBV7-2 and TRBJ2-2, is GAGVSQSPSNKVTEKGKDVELRCDPISGHTALYWYRQSLGQGLEFLIYFQGNSAPDKSGLPSDRFSAERTGGSVSTLTIQRTQQEDSAVYLCASVVRVSGELFFGEGSRLTVL.

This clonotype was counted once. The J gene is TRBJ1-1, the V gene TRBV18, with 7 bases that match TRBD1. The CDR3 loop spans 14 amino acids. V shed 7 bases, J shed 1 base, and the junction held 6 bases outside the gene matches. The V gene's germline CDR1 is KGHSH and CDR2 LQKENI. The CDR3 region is CASLETGPNTEAFF. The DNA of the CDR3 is TGTGCCAGCTTAGAGACAGGGCCGAACACTGAAGCTTTCTTT.

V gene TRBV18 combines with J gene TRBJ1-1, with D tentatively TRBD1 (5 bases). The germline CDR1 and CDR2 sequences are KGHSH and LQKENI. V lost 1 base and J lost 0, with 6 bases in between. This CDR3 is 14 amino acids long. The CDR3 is CASSPQGLNTEAFF. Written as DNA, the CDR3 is TGTGCCAGCTCACCACAGGGGCTGAACACTGAAGCTTTCTTT.